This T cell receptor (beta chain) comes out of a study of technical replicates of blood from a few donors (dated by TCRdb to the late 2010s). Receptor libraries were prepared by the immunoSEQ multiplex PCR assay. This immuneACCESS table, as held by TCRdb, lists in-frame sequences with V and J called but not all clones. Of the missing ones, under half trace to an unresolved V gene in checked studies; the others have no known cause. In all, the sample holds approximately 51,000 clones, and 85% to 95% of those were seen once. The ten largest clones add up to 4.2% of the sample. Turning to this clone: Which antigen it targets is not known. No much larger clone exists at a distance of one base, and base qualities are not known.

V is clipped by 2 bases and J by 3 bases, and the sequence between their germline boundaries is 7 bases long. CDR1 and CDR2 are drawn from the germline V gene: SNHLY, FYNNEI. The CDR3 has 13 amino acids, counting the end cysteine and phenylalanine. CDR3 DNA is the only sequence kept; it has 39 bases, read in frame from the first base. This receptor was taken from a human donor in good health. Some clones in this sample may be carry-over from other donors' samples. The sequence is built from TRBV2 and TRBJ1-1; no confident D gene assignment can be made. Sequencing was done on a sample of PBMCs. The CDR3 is CASSEIYYTEAFF. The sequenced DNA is TGTGCCAGCAGTGAAATCTACTACACTGAAGCTTTCTTT. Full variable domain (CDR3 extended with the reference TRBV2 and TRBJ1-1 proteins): EPEVTQTPSHQVTQMGQEVILRCVPISNHLYFYWYRQILGQKVEFLVSFYNNEISEKSEIFDDQFSVERPDGSNFTLKIRSTKLEDSAMYFCASSEIYYTEAFFGQGTRLTVV.